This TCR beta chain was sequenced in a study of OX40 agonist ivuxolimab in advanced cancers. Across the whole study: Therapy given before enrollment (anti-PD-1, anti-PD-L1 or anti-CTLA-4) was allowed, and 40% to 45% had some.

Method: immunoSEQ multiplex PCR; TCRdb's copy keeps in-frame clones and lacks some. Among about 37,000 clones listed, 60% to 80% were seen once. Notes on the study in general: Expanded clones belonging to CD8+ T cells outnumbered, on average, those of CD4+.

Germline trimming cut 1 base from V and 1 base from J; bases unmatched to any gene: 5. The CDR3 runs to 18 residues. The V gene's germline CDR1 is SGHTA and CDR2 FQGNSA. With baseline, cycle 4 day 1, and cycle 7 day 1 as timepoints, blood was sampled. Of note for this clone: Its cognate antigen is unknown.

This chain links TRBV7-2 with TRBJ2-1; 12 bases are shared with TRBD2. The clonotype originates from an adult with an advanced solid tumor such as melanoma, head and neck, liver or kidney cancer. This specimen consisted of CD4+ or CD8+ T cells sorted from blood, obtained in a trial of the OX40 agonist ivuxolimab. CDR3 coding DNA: TGTGCCAGCAGCTTAGGGCGACTAGCGGGAGAGTCCTACAATGAGCAGTTCTTC. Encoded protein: CASSLGRLAGESYNEQFF.